The 30 T cell receptor beta chains in this list originate from one sample, sequenced in a study of T-cell reconstitution after alpha-beta-depleted transplantation in children. For TCRbeta, the library was prepared with unique molecular identifiers. From the PCR reads, TCRdb called clonotypes with MiXCR, one entry per CDR3 protein. The sample includes approximately 590,000 distinct CDR3 sequences, over 9.5% of them seen just once. Sequencing was performed on PBMCs from the stem cell graft donor, taken from the stem cell graft. Every receptor here comes from a human donor who donated a stem cell graft to a child with acute myeloid leukemia.

This chain joins TRBV30 and TRBJ2-5; 8 bases are shared with TRBD2. V trimming: 0 bases; J trimming: 4 bases; junction bases outside the gene matches: 1. The germline V gene has CDR1 GTSNPN and CDR2 SVGIG (reference sequence). This CDR3 is built from 13 residues. The CDR3 protein is CAWSVLAGETQYF. The DNA for the CDR3 is TGTGCCTGGAGTGTCCTAGCGGGAGAGACCCAGTACTTC. The full variable domain, its missing parts supplied by reference TRBV30 and TRBJ2-5, is SQTIHQWPATLVQPVGSPLSLECTVEGTSNPNLYWYRQAAGRGLQLLFYSVGIGQISSEVPQNLSASRPQDRQFILSSKKLLLSDSGFYLCAWSVLAGETQYFGPGTRLLVL.

This clonotype occurred a few times. J is TRBJ1-4 and V is TRBV20-1; D unresolved. Germline V gives CDR1 DFQATT, CDR2 SNEGSKA (reference sequence). This CDR3 region has 14 residues. The V gene lost 3 bases and the J gene lost 1 base, with 9 bases spanning the gap. The CDR3 nucleotides read TGCAGTGCTAGTCAGGACGGAACTAATGAAAAACTGTTTTTT. It encodes CSASQDGTNEKLFF.

The genes are TRBV6-2 or TRBV6-3 and TRBJ2-1; D may be TRBD2 (5 bases). V was pared by 6 bases and J by 10 bases, with 13 bases between. This CDR3 is built from 12 residues. Germline V CDR1 and CDR2: MNHEY, SVGEGT. CDR3 DNA: TGTGCCAGCAGGAGGGAGTGGCTCGAGCAGTTCTTC. This gives the protein CASRREWLEQFF.

The chain uses TRBV12-3 or TRBV12-4 and TRBJ1-4; D gene uncertain. This CDR3 comprises 18 residues. This chain's CDR3 is CTCSLILRRGATNEKLFF. CDR3 coding DNA: TGTACCTGCAGTTTAATACTTCGTCGGGGAGCAACTAATGAAAAACTGTTTTTT.

The sample holds a few counts of this clonotype. The CDR3 here is CAWKGGTHTYEQYF. CDR3 DNA: TGTGCCTGGAAAGGAGGTACGCACACCTACGAGCAGTACTTC. The J gene is TRBJ2-7, the V gene TRBV30; D is perhaps TRBD2 (5 bases). V was trimmed by 4 bases and J by 2 bases, leaving 15 bases between them. Per germline, CDR1 GTSNPN and CDR2 SVGIG (reference sequence). The CDR3 spans 14 residues. Supplemented by reference TRBV30 and TRBJ2-7, the full variable domain reads SQTIHQWPATLVQPVGSPLSLECTVEGTSNPNLYWYRQAAGRGLQLLFYSVGIGQISSEVPQNLSASRPQDRQFILSSKKLLLSDSGFYLCAWKGGTHTYEQYFGPGTRLTVT.

The chain carries TRBV29-1 and TRBJ2-1; 9 bases fit TRBD2. The CDR3 has 15 amino acids. The V segment lost 4 bases and the J segment 7 bases; nucleotides outside the gene matches: 11. Germline CDR1 reads SQVTM; CDR2 reads ANQGSEA. CDR3 amino acids: CSVGGGTSTINEQFF. The CDR3 coding sequence is TGCAGCGTTGGGGGGGGGACTAGCACTATAAATGAGCAGTTCTTC.

The chain links TRBV25-1 to TRBJ2-1, with D maybe TRBD2 (7 bases). The CDR3 totals 14 residues. Trimming left V 6 bases short and J 9 bases short, with 18 bases between. CDR1 and CDR2 from the germline V gene are MGHDK and SYGVNS. The CDR3 nucleotides read TGTGCCAGCAGCCGACTAGGGGGAGGGGTTGAGCAGTTCTTC. Protein sequence: CASSRLGGGVEQFF. Filled out from reference TRBV25-1 and TRBJ2-1, the complete variable domain reads EADIYQTPRYLVIGTGKKITLECSQTMGHDKMYWYQQDPGMELHLIHYSYGVNSTEKGDLSSESTVSRIRTEHFPLTLESARPSHTSQYLCASSRLGGGVEQFFGPGTRLTVL.

The rearrangement uses TRBV20-1 and TRBJ1-2; tentative D call: TRBD1 (6 bases). Germline V gives CDR1 DFQATT, CDR2 SNEGSKA (reference sequence). This CDR3 comprises 13 residues. V dropped 6 bases and J dropped 4 bases, with 15 bases sitting between them. Written as DNA, the CDR3 is TGCAGTGCCATCCAGGGGTCGATCTATGGCTACACCTTC. Translating gives CSAIQGSIYGYTF.

Many counts were recorded for this clonotype. The rearrangement uses TRBV27 and TRBJ2-3; D gene uncertain. Germline V gene sequence: CDR1 MNHEY, CDR2 SMNVEV (reference sequence). V lost 5 bases, J lost 4 bases, and 13 bases lay in between. The CDR3 totals 14 residues. CDR3 loop: CASSRWVGPDTQYF. The CDR3 nucleotides are TGTGCCAGCAGTAGGTGGGTTGGACCAGATACGCAGTATTTT.

This clonotype showed up just a few times. The chain carries TRBV5-1 and TRBJ2-1, with TRBD2 as a possible D gene (5 bases). The germline V gene has CDR1 SGHRS and CDR2 YFSETQ. This CDR3 spans 15 amino acids. Trimming stripped 0 bases from V and 5 bases from J, with 12 bases between. CDR3 residues: CASSLGPTGNNEQFF. CDR3 nucleotide sequence: TGCGCCAGCAGCTTGGGGCCGACGGGAAACAATGAGCAGTTCTTC.

This clonotype was counted a few times. The chain carries TRBV4-1 and TRBJ2-1; 8 bases map to TRBD2. The CDR3 contains 18 residues. V lost 0 bases to trimming and J lost 0 bases; unmatched junction nucleotides: 7. Germline CDR1 is MGHRA and CDR2 is YSYEKL. As DNA, the CDR3 is TGCGCCAGCAGCCAAGATGGTAGCGGGGTGGTCTCCTACAATGAGCAGTTCTTC. Translation gives CASSQDGSGVVSYNEQFF.

For this clonotype: At one boundary the junction diverges from the germline segment, which might be a read error. The chain joins TRBV7-7 to TRBJ2-1, with D hard to call. Germline V CDR1 and CDR2: SSHAT, FNYEAQ (reference sequence). CDR3 size: 14 residues. CDR3 coding DNA: TGTGCTAGCAGCTTAAGGGTAGCCGGCAATGAGCAGTTCTTC. Protein product: CASSLRVAGNEQFF.

This clonotype was recorded at least ten times. The V gene is TRBV10-3, the J gene TRBJ2-2; the D is unclear. Germline CDR1 ENHRY, CDR2 SYGVKD. V was trimmed by 2 bases and J by 1 base, leaving 8 bases between them. CDR3 length: 15 residues. CDR3 protein: CAISEREQNTGELFF. CDR3 nucleotides: TGTGCCATCAGTGAGAGGGAACAGAACACCGGGGAGCTGTTTTTT.

At least ten counts were recorded for this clonotype. The chain couples TRBV5-1 to TRBJ2-7; D perhaps matches TRBD1 (6 bases). Trimming removed 2 bases at V and 5 bases at J, with 8 bases between. The CDR3 is 12 amino acids. CDR1 is SGHRS, CDR2 YFSETQ, per germline. CDR3 region: CASSLQGDEQYF. The DNA of the CDR3 is TGCGCCAGCAGCTTACAGGGCGACGAGCAGTACTTC.

A few counts support this clonotype. V and J are TRBV20-1 and TRBJ1-5; TRBD1 aligns across 7 bases. CDR3 length equals 17 residues. The germline gives CDR1 DFQATT, CDR2 SNEGSKA (reference sequence). V lost 0 bases and J lost 6; bases outside the gene matches: 14. The CDR3, as DNA: TGCAGTGCTAGAGATCCATTCGGAGGGGGCGGAGGTCAGCCCCAGCATTTT. Translation: CSARDPFGGGGGQPQHF.

This clonotype was seen repeatedly, ten times or more. The chain uses TRBV9 and TRBJ1-2, with 7 nucleotides matching TRBD1. V lost 0 bases to trimming and J lost 4 bases; unmatched junction nucleotides: 12. CDR3 size: 17 residues. CDR1 is SGDLS, CDR2 YYNGEE, per germline. The CDR3 DNA reads as TGTGCCAGCAGCGTAGATGCCCTCTCGGACAGGCTCTATGGCTACACCTTC. It translates to CASSVDALSDRLYGYTF.

The V and J genes are TRBV24-1 and TRBJ2-7; no clear D gene. Germline CDR1 is KGHDR and CDR2 is SFDVKD. Trimming stripped 5 bases from V and 1 base from J, with 5 bases between. The CDR3 loop spans 12 amino acids. CDR3 loop: CATSGQSYEQYF. The DNA for the CDR3 is TGTGCCACCAGTGGGCAGTCCTACGAGCAGTACTTC.

This clonotype appeared many times. J is TRBJ1-1 and V is TRBV3-1; unclear D gene. This CDR3 has 13 amino acids. Trimming cost V 2 bases and J 7 bases, with 11 bases left between them. Germline values: CDR1 LGHDT, CDR2 YNNKEL (reference sequence). CDR3 sequence (DNA): TGTGCCAGCAGCCAAAAGGGAGTGGGTGAAGCTTTCTTT. Protein: CASSQKGVGEAFF.

Details on this clonotype: The CDR3 carries no conserved terminal phenylalanine or tryptophan, so it likely arises from a read error. It is unclear where the CDR3 begins or ends on the DNA, so no DNA is shown, and the CDR3 is as TCRdb lists it. This chain uses TRBV30 with TRBJ2-1; the DNA was not used to check the table's D call, TRBD2. The CDR3 has 10 residues if both end residues are counted. CDR1 GTSNPN and CDR2 SVGIG come from the germline V gene (reference sequence). This CDR3 reads CAWGPGALGV.

The chain joins TRBV20-1 to TRBJ1-2; D is perhaps TRBD1 (5 bases). Trimming stripped 3 bases from V and 2 bases from J, with 13 bases between. Germline CDR1 DFQATT, CDR2 SNEGSKA (reference sequence). The CDR3 loop spans 14 amino acids. The CDR3 sequence: CSARVVGGNYGYTF. The CDR3 DNA reads TGCAGTGCTAGGGTAGTCGGGGGGAACTATGGCTACACCTTC.

The gene calls are TRBV30 and TRBJ1-2; tentative D call: TRBD1 (5 bases). V dropped 7 bases and J dropped 7 bases, with 10 bases sitting between them. Germline loops: CDR1 GTSNPN, CDR2 SVGIG (reference sequence). The CDR3 contains 10 residues. The CDR3 is CASRGGGYTF. Written as DNA, the CDR3 is TGTGCCTCCCGGGGGGGTGGCTACACCTTC.

This clonotype came up many times. This sequence joins TRBV10-3 and TRBJ2-1, with D possibly matching TRBD2 (6 bases). Germline-derived CDR1 and CDR2 are ENHRY and SYGVKD. The CDR3 has 12 residues. V dropped 7 bases and J dropped 6 bases, with 10 bases sitting between them. This chain's CDR3 is CAIMGLGNEQFF. For the CDR3, the DNA is TGTGCCATCATGGGACTGGGCAATGAGCAGTTCTTC.

The CDR3 DNA sequence: TGTGCCAGCAGCAAGGGGACCCTTTGGGCAGATACGCAGTATTTT. Translation: CASSKGTLWADTQYF. The rearrangement joins TRBV7-2 to TRBJ2-3; D possibly uses TRBD1 or TRBD2 (5 bases each). Germline loops: CDR1 SGHTA, CDR2 FQGNSA. Trimming took 5 bases from V and 4 from J, leaving 16 bases between them. The CDR3 contains 15 residues.

In this sample, this clonotype turned up a few times. J is TRBJ2-5 and V is TRBV20-1, with D perhaps TRBD2 (6 bases). CDR3 size: 15 residues. V dropped 3 bases and J dropped 5 bases, with 19 bases sitting between them. Germline CDR1 DFQATT, CDR2 SNEGSKA (reference sequence). The CDR3 sequence: CSASETGLRGETQYF. CDR3 in DNA: TGCAGTGCTAGCGAAACGGGACTGAGAGGGGAGACCCAGTACTTC.

This clonotype was picked up a small number of times. This rearrangement joins TRBV21-1 to TRBJ2-3; the table's D call TRBD1 went unverified against the DNA. TRBV21-1 is a pseudogene. The CDR3 covers 15 residues. The DNA of the CDR3 is TGTGCCAGCAGCAAAGCGGACAGAAGCACAGATACGCAGTATTTT. Translation gives CASSKADRSTDTQYF.

This clonotype has a handful of counts. This sequence joins TRBV30 and TRBJ2-1; 9 nucleotides agree with TRBD2. The V gene's germline CDR1 is GTSNPN and CDR2 SVGIG (reference sequence). V lost 8 bases to trimming and J lost 8 bases; unmatched junction nucleotides: 16. This CDR3 has 15 amino acids. The CDR3 protein is CATTWREGPWDEQFF. CDR3 in DNA: TGTGCCACCACTTGGCGGGAGGGCCCTTGGGATGAGCAGTTCTTC.

The sample holds many counts of this clonotype. The chain links TRBV7-9 to TRBJ2-1; 13 bases line up with TRBD2. The V gene end was trimmed by 2 bases and the J gene end by 8 bases; junction bases not matched to a gene: 6. The CDR3 contains 16 residues. Germline-derived CDR1 and CDR2 are SEHNR and FQNEAQ (reference sequence). In nucleotides, the CDR3 is TGTGCCAGCAGCTTACACGGACTAGCGGGAGTCGATGAGCAGTTCTTC. This gives the protein CASSLHGLAGVDEQFF.

This clonotype was found a few times. The rearrangement links TRBV11-2 to TRBJ2-7; D is uncertain. Trimming removed 6 bases at V and 2 bases at J, with 20 bases between. The germline CDR1 and CDR2 sequences are SGHAT and FQNNGV. The CDR3 is 16 residues long. CDR3 DNA sequence: TGTGCCAGCAGTCGACGTTCGGTGGGTCAGCCCTACGAGCAGTACTTC. Translation: CASSRRSVGQPYEQYF.

The chain combines TRBV19 with TRBJ2-7, with 8 bases lining up with TRBD1. The CDR3 totals 15 residues. Losses at the gene ends were 3 bases for V and 3 bases for J; bases not matched to a gene: 7. CDR1 and CDR2 from the germline V gene are LNHDA and SQIVND (reference sequence). CDR3 loop: CASSMTGAGLYEQYF. The CDR3 coding sequence is TGTGCCAGTAGTATGACAGGGGCGGGTCTCTACGAGCAGTACTTC.

This rearrangement joins TRBV20-1 to TRBJ2-1; 14 nucleotides line up with TRBD2. Looked up from germline, CDR1 is DFQATT and CDR2 is SNEGSKA (reference sequence). Trimming cost V 4 bases and J 2 bases; bases outside gene matches: 4. The CDR3 spans 16 residues. CDR3 sequence: CSATGLAGATYNEQFF. In DNA, the CDR3 is TGCAGTGCTACGGGACTAGCGGGAGCGACCTACAATGAGCAGTTCTTC.